The 8 T cell receptor beta chains given below trace back to one sample, sequenced in a study of identifying expanded T cells in peripheral blood. The table came from immunoSEQ multiplex PCR; TCRdb's copy has only in-frame clones and leaves some out. The data contain approximately 85,000 clones, roughly 91% of them singletons. The sample consisted of blood. The source of these receptors is a person aged 18 to 70 in good health.

The genes are TRBV28 and TRBJ2-1, with TRBD2 matching 10 bases. This CDR3 has 16 residues. Trimming removed 1 base from V and 9 bases from J; junction bases left unmatched: 9. Germline CDR1 MDHEN, CDR2 SYDVKM. CDR3 loop: CASSLYSGGASGEQFF. As DNA, the CDR3 is TGTGCCAGCAGTTTATACAGCGGGGGGGCCTCCGGTGAGCAGTTCTTC.

The V and J genes are TRBV2 and TRBJ1-3, with D unresolved. The CDR3 covers 13 residues. Germline V gene lookup returns CDR1 SNHLY and CDR2 FYNNEI. The ends were cut back, 4 bases at V and 4 bases at J, with 8 bases in the middle. In nucleotides, the CDR3 is TGTGCCAGCAGTGTTCAGGAGGGAAACACCATATATTTT. As protein: CASSVQEGNTIYF.

The chain carries TRBV6-6 and TRBJ1-2; no clear D. This CDR3 contains 12 residues. Germline CDR1 and CDR2: MNHNY and SVGAGI (reference sequence). Trimming took 2 bases from V and 7 from J, leaving 8 bases between them. CDR3 DNA: TGTGCCAGCAGTTACCCCGTGGGTGGCTACACCTTC. This translates into CASSYPVGGYTF.

The genes are TRBV6-5 and TRBJ1-3, with no clear D. CDR3 length: 15 amino acids. V lost 10 bases and J lost 7, with 23 bases in between. From germline, CDR1 is MNHEY and CDR2 SVGAGI. CDR3 in amino acids: CATHFWALERNTIYF. CDR3 coding DNA: TGTGCCACCCATTTTTGGGCCCTGGAGCGTAACACCATATATTTT.

The V call is TRBV21-1, the J call TRBJ1-6; the tabulated D call, TRBD1, remains unverified against the DNA. TRBV21-1 is a pseudogene segment. The CDR3 contains 21 residues. The CDR3 nucleotides are TGTGCCAGCAGAAGCAGGGGACGATCTCCCTATAAGGCTACCTATAATTCACCCCTCCACTTT. This codes for CASRSRGRSPYKATYNSPLHF.

V is TRBV18 and J is TRBJ2-7; tentative D call: TRBD1 (6 bases). The CDR3 contains 15 residues. V lost 2 bases, J lost 7 bases, and 18 bases lay in between. Germline loops: CDR1 KGHSH, CDR2 LQKENI. The CDR3 here is CASSPGGPALEEQYF. For the CDR3, the DNA is TGTGCCAGCTCACCAGGGGGCCCGGCGTTGGAAGAGCAGTACTTC.

The V and J genes are TRBV7-2 and TRBJ2-5, with 10 bases fitting TRBD2. CDR1 and CDR2 from the germline V gene are SGHTA and FQGNSA. After removal of 5 bases from V and 5 bases from J, the junction contained 8 bases not matched to a gene. CDR3 size: 15 residues. CDR3 nucleotides: TGTGCCAGCAGCCCGCAGCGGGGGGGCGGGGAGACCCAGTACTTC. It translates to CASSPQRGGGETQYF.

The chain uses TRBV7-2 and TRBJ1-2; D might be TRBD1 (5 bases). The CDR3 has 11 residues. The V gene's germline CDR1 is SGHTA and CDR2 FQGNSA. V lost 4 bases, J lost 8 bases, and 8 bases lay in between. In nucleotides, the CDR3 is TGTGCCAGCAGCTGGGGCGGGGGCTACACCTTC. It is translated as CASSWGGGYTF.